A single sample is the source of the 20 T cell receptor beta chains below, sequenced in a study of blood T cell repertoires in COVID-19. Profiled with immunoSEQ multiplex PCR; TCRdb holds only in-frame clones, not every one. This table has over 150,000 clones, around 83% appearing once. Sample: peripheral blood. The receptors originated from a woman aged 60-70 years with acute or convalescent COVID-19.

Remarks on this clone: This sample also contains other DNA sequences that code for the same CDR3. The chain is built from TRBV7-2 and TRBJ2-5, with D possibly matching TRBD1 (6 bases). The germline CDR1 and CDR2 sequences are SGHTA and FQGNSA. Trimming removed 1 base at V and 5 bases at J, with 11 bases between. CDR3 size: 14 residues. CDR3 in DNA: TGTGCCAGCAGCTTAGGAGGGGGTGTGGAGACCCAGTACTTC. Translated, it gives CASSLGGGVETQYF.

CDR3 nucleotide sequence: TGTGCCAGTAGTATAGGACAGGGGGGAAATCAGCCCCAGCATTTT. It encodes CASSIGQGGNQPQHF. This chain uses TRBV19 with TRBJ1-5; TRBD1 aligns across 9 bases. Per the germline V gene, CDR1 is LNHDA and CDR2 is SQIVND (reference sequence). The CDR3 runs 15 residues. Trimming took 1 base from V and 4 from J; bases not matched to a gene: 2.

The chain links TRBV5-1 to TRBJ2-3; 12 bases agree with TRBD2. Losses at the gene ends were 6 bases for V and 5 bases for J; bases not matched to a gene: 7. Per germline, CDR1 SGHRS and CDR2 YFSETQ. The CDR3 consists of 15 residues. In nucleotides, the CDR3 is TGCGCCAGCAACCCGACTAGCGGGGGAGTAGATACGCAGTATTTT. This translates into CASNPTSGGVDTQYF. Full variable domain (outside the CDR3, taken from reference TRBV5-1 and TRBJ2-3): KAGVTQTPRYLIKTRGQQVTLSCSPISGHRSVSWYQQTPGQGLQFLFEYFSETQRNKGNFPGRFSGRQFSNSRSEMNVSTLELGDSALYLCASNPTSGGVDTQYFGPGTRLTVL.

This rearrangement joins TRBV27 to TRBJ1-5, with 7 positions matching TRBD1. V lost 5 bases to trimming and J lost 4 bases; unmatched junction nucleotides: 8. CDR1 is MNHEY, CDR2 SMNVEV, per germline (reference sequence). CDR3 length: 15 residues. CDR3 sequence: CASSRDSGRNQPQHF. CDR3 coding DNA: TGTGCCAGCAGTCGGGACAGCGGGCGAAATCAGCCCCAGCATTTT.

The chain recombines TRBV10-2 with TRBJ2-1; tentative D call: TRBD2 (5 bases). The CDR3 is 14 amino acids. V was shortened by 2 bases and J by 2 bases, with 7 bases between the two germline ends. Germline V gene sequence: CDR1 WSHSY, CDR2 SAAADI. CDR3 sequence: CASSEGLTYNEQFF. The CDR3 DNA sequence: TGCGCCAGCAGTGAGGGACTTACCTACAATGAGCAGTTCTTC.

This chain joins TRBV6-1 and TRBJ2-7; D is uncertain. The CDR3 has 12 amino acids. The germline V gene encodes CDR1 MNHNS and CDR2 SASEGT. V lost 0 bases and J lost 5, with 5 bases in between. The CDR3 DNA reads TGTGCCAGCAGTGAAGCGGGCCACGAGCAGTACGTC. This codes for CASSEAGHEQYV.

This chain joins TRBV30 and TRBJ2-3; D may be TRBD2 (5 bases). Deletions cut 8 bases from V and 2 bases from J, with 14 bases between. The CDR3 loop spans 13 amino acids. CDR1 and CDR2 (germline): GTSNPN, SVGIG (reference sequence). The CDR3 nucleotides read TGTGCCCGTAAAAGAGGGTTCACAGATACGCAGTATTTT. As protein: CARKRGFTDTQYF.

The V call is TRBV9, the J call TRBJ1-4; D ambiguous. V was pared by 4 bases and J by 4 bases, with 17 bases between. CDR1 SGDLS and CDR2 YYNGEE come from the germline V gene. This CDR3 has 16 amino acids. The CDR3 DNA reads as TGTGCCAGCAGCCGCGGTGCCGCGGGCCGTAATGAAAAACTGTTTTTT. It yields the protein CASSRGAAGRNEKLFF. Full variable domain (outside the CDR3, taken from reference TRBV9 and TRBJ1-4): DSGVTQTPKHLITATGQRVTLRCSPRSGDLSVYWYQQSLDQGLQFLIQYYNGEERAKGNILERFSAQQFPDLHSELNLSSLELGDSALYFCASSRGAAGRNEKLFFGSGTQLSVL.

The chain recombines TRBV5-1 with TRBJ2-1; 11 nucleotides match TRBD2. This CDR3 has 16 residues. J lost 5 bases, V lost 4 bases, and 8 bases had no gene match. Germline V gene data show CDR1 as SGHRS and CDR2 as YFSETQ. CDR3 nucleotide sequence: TGCGCCAGCAGCCCGATAGCGGGGGGGCCTAACAATGAGCAGTTCTTC. Translation: CASSPIAGGPNNEQFF.

This clone was found a few times. The chain employs TRBV11-2 and TRBJ1-3; D call uncertain. Trimming cost V 2 bases and J 4 bases, with 3 bases left between them. The germline gives CDR1 SGHAT, CDR2 FQNNGV. The CDR3 loop spans 12 amino acids. The CDR3 region is CASSLRGNTIYF. Here the CDR3 DNA reads TGTGCCAGCAGCTTACGGGGAAACACCATATATTTT.

J is TRBJ2-3 and V is TRBV3-1 (or the pseudogene TRBV3-2); 11 bases map to TRBD1. Germline V lookup: CDR1 LGHDT, CDR2 YNNKEL (reference sequence). This CDR3 spans 15 amino acids. V gave up 4 bases and J gave up 7 bases; unmatched junction bases: 7. The CDR3 coding sequence is TGTGCCAGCAGCCCACTTGGACAGGGGGCGAATACGCAGTATTTT. Its protein is CASSPLGQGANTQYF.

This rearrangement joins TRBV3-1 (or the pseudogene TRBV3-2) to TRBJ2-5; 8 positions match TRBD1. From germline, CDR1 is LGHDT and CDR2 YNNKEL (reference sequence). J gave up 2 bases and V 2 bases, and 1 base lay outside the gene matches. The CDR3 is made up of 14 amino acids. The CDR3 region has the DNA TGTGCCAGCAGCCAAAGGACAGGGCAAGAGACCCAGTACTTC. It encodes CASSQRTGQETQYF.

The V call is TRBV30, the J call TRBJ1-1; D unclear. Germline CDR1 GTSNPN, CDR2 SVGIG (reference sequence). The CDR3 consists of 14 residues. Trimming pared 4 bases from V and 4 bases from J, leaving 16 bases between. CDR3 protein: CAWTSGVLGTEAFF. The CDR3 bases are TGTGCCTGGACGTCCGGAGTCTTGGGCACTGAAGCTTTCTTT.

This clone was recorded a few times. The chain carries TRBV5-1 and TRBJ2-5, with a possible D match to TRBD2 (5 bases). The V gene's germline CDR1 is SGHRS and CDR2 YFSETQ. The CDR3 runs to 14 residues. Trimming took 4 bases from V and 1 from J, leaving 11 bases between them. CDR3 nucleotides: TGCGCCAGCAGCCTCTTTGAGGGCCAAGAGACCCAGTACTTC. Its translation is CASSLFEGQETQYF.

This rearrangement joins TRBV19 to TRBJ2-5, with TRBD1 identical over 10 bases. CDR1 is LNHDA and CDR2 is SQIVND in the germline V gene (reference sequence). This CDR3 is 17 amino acids long. The junction had 14 bases not matched to a gene; V was cut back by 5 bases and J by 5 bases. In nucleotides, the CDR3 is TGTGCCAGTAGTTTAATTTGGGGACAGGGGACCGGGGAGACCCAGTACTTC. Its protein is CASSLIWGQGTGETQYF.

The rearrangement uses TRBV3-1 (or the pseudogene TRBV3-2) and TRBJ1-4; 7 bases align to TRBD1. V trimming: 0 bases; J trimming: 2 bases; junction bases outside the gene matches: 9. This CDR3 is 18 amino acids long. Per germline, CDR1 LGHDT and CDR2 YNNKEL (reference sequence). As DNA, the CDR3 is TGTGCCAGCAGCCAAGATTCGTGGAGGGGGCGGACTAATGAAAAACTGTTTTTT. Residues: CASSQDSWRGRTNEKLFF.

V gene TRBV7-2 combines with J gene TRBJ1-4, with 8 bases lining up with TRBD1. V lost 7 bases to trimming and J lost 7 bases; unmatched junction nucleotides: 8. CDR3 length equals 14 residues. Germline loops: CDR1 SGHTA, CDR2 FQGNSA. The CDR3 DNA sequence: TGTGCCAGCAACCCCGACAGGGGTGGTGAAAAACTGTTTTTT. It codes for CASNPDRGGEKLFF. Variable domain in full (rest from reference TRBV7-2 and TRBJ1-4): GAGVSQSPSNKVTEKGKDVELRCDPISGHTALYWYRQSLGQGLEFLIYFQGNSAPDKSGLPSDRFSAERTGGSVSTLTIQRTQQEDSAVYLCASNPDRGGEKLFFGSGTQLSVL.

The J gene is TRBJ2-5, the V gene TRBV2, with 12 bases identical to TRBD2. CDR1 and CDR2 (germline): SNHLY, FYNNEI. The CDR3 has 16 amino acids. V gave up 5 bases and J gave up 2 bases; unmatched junction bases: 6. CDR3 residues: CASSFVLAGGQETQYF. For the CDR3, the DNA is TGTGCCAGCAGTTTCGTGCTAGCGGGGGGGCAAGAGACCCAGTACTTC.

The genes are TRBV6-5 and TRBJ1-2, with D perhaps matching TRBD1 (6 bases). The CDR3 totals 13 residues. The germline CDR1 and CDR2 sequences are MNHEY and SVGAGI. Between the trimmed V and J ends, which lost 2 bases and 7 bases, there was a span of 11 bases. The CDR3 DNA follows: TGTGCCAGCAGTTACGAGGGGGTAGGTGGCTACACCTTC. The encoded protein is CASSYEGVGGYTF.

The V and J genes are TRBV18 and TRBJ2-1; maybe TRBD2 (6 bases). V dropped 1 base and J dropped 5 bases, with 9 bases sitting between them. The length of the CDR3 is 14 residues. The germline V gene has CDR1 KGHSH and CDR2 LQKENI. This CDR3 is CASSPQGRNNEQFF. Here the CDR3 DNA reads TGTGCCAGCTCACCACAGGGGAGGAACAATGAGCAGTTCTTC.